These 21 T cell receptor beta chains were all obtained from the same sample, sequenced in a study of T cell repertoires in cytomegalovirus infection. TCRdb re-called the reads with MiXCR, one entry per CDR3 protein. This table holds more than 400,000 distinct CDR3 sequences, more than 25% found once. The sequencing input was PBMCs. The receptors come from a human donor in good health (CMV status not recorded). Some clones in this sample may be carry-over from other donors' samples.

The chain carries TRBV4-1 and TRBJ2-5; TRBD2 agrees at 10 bases. V shed 2 bases and J 2 bases; nucleotides not matched to a gene: 17. Germline assignment: CDR1 MGHRA and CDR2 YSYEKL. The CDR3 consists of 20 residues. The CDR3 region is CASSQIVGVSGGRAQETQYF. For the CDR3, the DNA is TGCGCCAGCAGCCAAATAGTCGGGGTTAGCGGGGGGCGAGCGCAAGAGACCCAGTACTTC.

The rearrangement links TRBV18 to TRBJ1-1; no firm D call. Germline V CDR1 and CDR2: KGHSH, LQKENI. The CDR3 is 12 amino acids. Trimming shortened V by 3 bases and J by 7 bases, and 9 bases separated the two germline ends. This chain's CDR3 is CASSPISDEAFF. CDR3 sequence (DNA): TGTGCCAGCTCACCGATCTCTGATGAAGCTTTCTTT.

The chain recombines TRBV12-3 or TRBV12-4 with TRBJ2-3, with D maybe TRBD1 (5 bases). The CDR3 loop spans 15 amino acids. V was clipped by 1 base and J by 4 bases, with 12 bases between them. The CDR3 nucleotides read TGTGCCAGCAGTTTAGTTCAGGGTGGCCCAGATACGCAGTATTTT. Translation gives CASSLVQGGPDTQYF.

The chain couples TRBV7-2 to TRBJ1-1, with 7 bases lining up with TRBD1. With 5 bases clipped from V and 0 bases from J, the junction kept 12 bases outside the gene matches. Looked up from germline, CDR1 is SGHTA and CDR2 is FQGNSA. The CDR3 consists of 17 residues. The CDR3 region has the DNA TGTGCCAGCAGCCCTCGACAGGGCCCGCCTCTGAACACTGAAGCTTTCTTT. Encoded protein: CASSPRQGPPLNTEAFF. Complete variable domain (other parts from reference TRBV7-2 and TRBJ1-1): GAGVSQSPSNKVTEKGKDVELRCDPISGHTALYWYRQSLGQGLEFLIYFQGNSAPDKSGLPSDRFSAERTGGSVSTLTIQRTQQEDSAVYLCASSPRQGPPLNTEAFFGQGTRLTVV.

The gene calls are TRBV4-1 and TRBJ2-3, with 7 bases that match TRBD1. The V gene's germline CDR1 is MGHRA and CDR2 YSYEKL. This CDR3 region has 17 residues. V gave up 0 bases and J gave up 0 bases; unmatched junction bases: 6. This chain's CDR3 is CASSQDGPGQSTDTQYF. The CDR3 bases are TGCGCCAGCAGCCAAGATGGACCGGGACAGAGCACAGATACGCAGTATTTT.

This clonotype was detected only once. The V call is TRBV6-1, the J call TRBJ1-5, with a tentative D call TRBD1 (6 bases). V dropped 5 bases and J dropped 5 bases, with 16 bases sitting between them. The CDR3 loop spans 15 amino acids. The germline V gene encodes CDR1 MNHNS and CDR2 SASEGT. CDR3: CASSYGRGSDQPQHF. In nucleotides, the CDR3 is TGTGCCAGCAGTTACGGCAGGGGATCCGATCAGCCCCAGCATTTT.

The chain has TRBV12-5 and TRBJ2-5, with 11 bases fitting TRBD1. This CDR3 comprises 18 residues. Germline CDR1 is LGHNT and CDR2 is FRNRAP. Trimming took 3 bases from V and 3 from J; bases not matched to a gene: 12. The DNA for the CDR3 is TGTGCTAGTGGTTTAGGTACCGGGACAGGGGGAATGAAAGAGACCCAGTACTTC. It translates to CASGLGTGTGGMKETQYF.

The genes are TRBV28 and TRBJ2-2; D possibly matches TRBD1 or TRBD2 (5 bases each). The ends were cut back, 5 bases at V and 7 bases at J, with 17 bases in the middle. The CDR3 consists of 15 residues. CDR1 and CDR2 from the germline V gene are MDHEN and SYDVKM. CDR3 protein: CASSVLGPRVGELFF. The CDR3 DNA is TGTGCCAGCAGTGTGTTGGGGCCGCGGGTCGGGGAGCTGTTTTTT.

The V and J genes are TRBV7-3 and TRBJ2-7; 8 bases match TRBD1. Germline V gene sequence: CDR1 SGHTA, CDR2 FQGTGA. Trimming took 4 bases from V and 5 from J; bases not matched to a gene: 4. The CDR3 is 13 amino acids. CDR3 coding DNA: TGTGCCAGCAGCTCGGACAGGGAGAACGAGCAGTACTTC. This translates into CASSSDRENEQYF.

V usage is TRBV7-9 and J usage is TRBJ2-1, with 7 bases lining up with TRBD2. V was pared by 5 bases and J by 1 base, with 11 bases of the junction left unmatched. The CDR3 is made up of 17 amino acids. Germline-derived CDR1 and CDR2 are SEHNR and FQNEAQ (reference sequence). CDR3 amino acids: CASSPRSGVASYNEQFF. In nucleotides, the CDR3 is TGTGCCAGCAGCCCTCGAAGCGGGGTCGCATCCTACAATGAGCAGTTCTTC.

J is TRBJ2-3 and V is TRBV12-3 or TRBV12-4; the match to TRBD2 covers 10 bases. V shed 2 bases, J shed 2 bases, and the junction held 13 bases outside the gene matches. The CDR3 sequence is 19 residues long. The CDR3 region is CASSLSRIAGGKYTDTQYF. The CDR3 DNA follows: TGTGCCAGCAGTTTATCTAGGATAGCGGGAGGCAAATACACAGATACGCAGTATTTT.

This clonotype was seen a handful of times. The gene calls are TRBV5-1 and TRBJ2-1, with TRBD2 matching 11 bases. Germline lookup yields CDR1 SGHRS and CDR2 YFSETQ. The CDR3 runs 17 residues. V was clipped by 0 bases and J by 4 bases; unmatched bases: 6. For the CDR3, the DNA is TGCGCCAGCAGCTTGGCGACTAGCGGGGTGTTATACAATGAGCAGTTCTTC. Translation gives CASSLATSGVLYNEQFF.

This clonotype was seen more than once but under ten times. The chain combines TRBV18 with TRBJ1-1; possible D gene TRBD1, 6 bases. Trimming removed 2 bases at V and 5 bases at J, with 18 bases between. This CDR3 contains 16 residues. CDR1 is KGHSH, CDR2 LQKENI, per germline. The CDR3, as DNA: TGTGCCAGCTCACCATTGGTACAGGGTAGTCATACTGAAGCTTTCTTT. Encoded protein: CASSPLVQGSHTEAFF.

There are a few counts of this clonotype. The chain is built from TRBV27 and TRBJ1-4; D unclear. Germline V gene data show CDR1 as MNHEY and CDR2 as SMNVEV (reference sequence). The V and J ends lost 2 bases and 5 bases respectively, with 12 bases between them. The CDR3 has 15 amino acids. The CDR3 DNA sequence: TGTGCCAGCAGTTTAGTTCGGGGTAGAAATGAAAAACTGTTTTTT. It codes for CASSLVRGRNEKLFF.

In this sample, this clonotype turned up a few times. The chain has TRBV7-2 and TRBJ2-1; perhaps TRBD2 as D (6 bases). The CDR3 runs to 15 residues. V gave up 1 base and J gave up 9 bases, with 16 bases separating them. The germline V gene has CDR1 SGHTA and CDR2 FQGNSA. The chain's CDR3 is CASSLVTRGWGEQFF. The DNA for the CDR3 is TGTGCCAGCAGCTTAGTTACCCGGGGGTGGGGTGAGCAGTTCTTC. Full variable domain (remainder filled in from reference TRBV7-2 and TRBJ2-1): GAGVSQSPSNKVTEKGKDVELRCDPISGHTALYWYRQSLGQGLEFLIYFQGNSAPDKSGLPSDRFSAERTGGSVSTLTIQRTQQEDSAVYLCASSLVTRGWGEQFFGPGTRLTVL.

This clonotype has ten or more counts. V and J are TRBV18 and TRBJ1-4, with unresolved D. CDR3 size: 14 residues. Trimming took off 4 bases at V and 2 bases at J, with 8 bases between the two ends. Germline lookup yields CDR1 KGHSH and CDR2 LQKENI. CDR3 DNA: TGTGCCAGCTCACGGATGGGGACTAATGAAAAACTGTTTTTT. Translated, it gives CASSRMGTNEKLFF.

V usage is TRBV10-3 and J usage is TRBJ2-4, with D possibly being TRBD1 (6 bases). CDR3 length equals 13 residues. Germline assignment: CDR1 ENHRY and CDR2 SYGVKD. V was clipped by 6 bases and J by 2 bases, with 8 bases between them. The CDR3 DNA sequence: TGTGCCATCAGCCAGGGGACCAAAAACATTCAGTACTTC. Its translation is CAISQGTKNIQYF.

V and J are TRBV6-5 and TRBJ2-1, with D maybe TRBD2 (5 bases). The CDR3 is 12 amino acids. The germline CDR1 and CDR2 sequences are MNHEY and SVGAGI. V lost 8 bases, J lost 7 bases, and 12 bases lay in between. The CDR3: CASGERGNEQFF. Here the CDR3 DNA reads TGTGCCAGCGGAGAGAGAGGGAATGAGCAGTTCTTC.

The DNA for the CDR3 is TGTGCCATCAGTGAGTCGAACAGCCAAGAAGCTTTCTTT. This gives the protein CAISESNSQEAFF. The chain employs TRBV10-3 and TRBJ1-1; D not certain. Germline V CDR1 and CDR2: ENHRY, SYGVKD. This CDR3 spans 13 amino acids. The V and J ends lost 0 bases and 8 bases respectively, with 10 bases between them.

This clonotype has at least ten counts. The chain employs TRBV7-2 and TRBJ2-5; no clear D. Trimming removed 2 bases from V and 1 base from J, with 8 bases in between. This CDR3 comprises 14 residues. From germline, CDR1 is SGHTA and CDR2 FQGNSA. The CDR3 DNA sequence: TGTGCCAGCAGCTTAATGAACGGCCAAGAGACCCAGTACTTC. Translated: CASSLMNGQETQYF.

Ten or more counts support this clonotype. The gene calls are TRBV7-6 and TRBJ2-3; 9 nucleotides match TRBD2. Germline V gene sequence: CDR1 SGHVS, CDR2 FNYEAQ. J gave up 2 bases and V 5 bases, and 5 bases lay outside the gene matches. CDR3 size: 15 residues. The CDR3 DNA reads as TGTGCCAGCAGCGCTCCTAGCGGGGTCACAGATACGCAGTATTTT. Translated, it gives CASSAPSGVTDTQYF.